This TCR beta chain was recorded in a study of T cell responses to AZD1222 COVID-19 vaccine. Details on this clone: The antigen is undetermined.

Overall study results and limits: There were vaccine-associated CD4 TCRs across spike, dominant at 160-218 and 743-854. No repertoire was sampled before or during the peak T cell response, only after it.

The data were produced by immunoSEQ multiplex PCR, yet TCRdb's version contains in-frame clones alone and is incomplete. Of 150,000 to 200,000 clones detected, approximately 90% appear once; the ten largest clones hold approximately 4%. V was clipped by 0 bases and J by 2 bases, with 6 bases between them. The CDR3 covers 14 residues. The germline CDR1 and CDR2 sequences are SGDLS and YYNGEE. The starting material was peripheral blood, obtained on day 0 of AZD1222 vaccination. This receptor was taken from an adult in good health. V gene TRBV9 combines with J gene TRBJ1-3; D gene uncertain. The CDR3 nucleotides read TGTGCCAGCAGCGTAGAAGCCCCTGGAAACACCATATATTTT. Amino acids: CASSVEAPGNTIYF. Combining the CDR3 with reference TRBV9 and TRBJ1-3 gives the whole variable domain DSGVTQTPKHLITATGQRVTLRCSPRSGDLSVYWYQQSLDQGLQFLIQYYNGEERAKGNILERFSAQQFPDLHSELNLSSLELGDSALYFCASSVEAPGNTIYFGEGSWLTVV.